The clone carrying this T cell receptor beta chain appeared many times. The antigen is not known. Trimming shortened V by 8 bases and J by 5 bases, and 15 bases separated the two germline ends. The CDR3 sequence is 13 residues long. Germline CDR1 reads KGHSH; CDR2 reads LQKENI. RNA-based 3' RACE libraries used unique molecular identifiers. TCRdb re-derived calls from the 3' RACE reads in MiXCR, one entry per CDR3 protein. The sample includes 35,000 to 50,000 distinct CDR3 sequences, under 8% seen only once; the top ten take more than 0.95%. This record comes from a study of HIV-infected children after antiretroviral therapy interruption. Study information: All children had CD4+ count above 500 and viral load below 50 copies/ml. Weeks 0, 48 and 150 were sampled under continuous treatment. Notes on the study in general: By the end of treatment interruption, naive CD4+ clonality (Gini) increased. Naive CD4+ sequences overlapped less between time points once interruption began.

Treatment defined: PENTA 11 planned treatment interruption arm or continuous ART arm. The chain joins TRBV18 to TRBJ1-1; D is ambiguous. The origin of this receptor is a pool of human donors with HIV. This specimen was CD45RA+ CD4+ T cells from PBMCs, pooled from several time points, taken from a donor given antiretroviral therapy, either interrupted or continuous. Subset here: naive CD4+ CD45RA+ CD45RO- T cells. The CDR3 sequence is CASHDYVGTEAFF. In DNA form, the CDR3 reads TGTGCCAGCCACGACTATGTTGGGACTGAAGCTTTCTTT.